The entry that follows covers one TCR beta chain sequence. The antigen is unknown. This sample was included in a study of CD8+ T cells in alopecia areata. Overall study context: Tofacitinib was taken orally by treated patients, and the dose was 5 to 10 mg twice daily.

General study findings and limits: Scalp lesions, especially in alopecia totalis/universalis, had higher clonality than normal scalp.

Alopecia areata patients provided lesional scalp punch biopsies and peripheral blood, both collected for the study. Following RNA extraction, reverse transcription yielded cDNA that acted as the sequencing template. TCRdb keeps only in-frame clones here, not all; method: immunoSEQ multiplex PCR. The sample lists about 200,000 clones; around 62% were seen once. Germline V gives CDR1 SGDLS, CDR2 YYNGEE. V trimming: 6 bases; J trimming: 8 bases; junction bases outside the gene matches: 14. This CDR3 spans 15 amino acids. This rearrangement joins TRBV9 to TRBJ2-1; 7 bases align to TRBD2. The starting material was CD4+ T cells sorted from blood, obtained at week 0. This sequence originates from a human donor with alopecia areata. Here the CDR3 DNA reads TGTGCCAGCACCGCTTCACTAGCGTTCTCAGATGAGCAGTTCTTC. This encodes CASTASLAFSDEQFF.